This T cell receptor (beta chain) was identified during a study of CD8 T cells in Susac syndrome. An input of about 0.5 to 1 ug of RNA was subjected to reverse transcription using random hexamers. TCRdb recomputed calls from the immunoSEQ multiplex PCR reads with MiXCR, one row per CDR3 protein. The sample includes 150,000 to 200,000 distinct CDR3 sequences, around 94% of them seen just once. CD8+ and CD4+ T cells taken from blood had their TCR beta sequenced. TEMRA cells were FACS-enriched, and CD8+ and CD4+ T cells were isolated negatively. The sequence was obtained from a human donor in good health. Sequenced material: CD4+ T cells from PBMCs.

In DNA, the CDR3 is TGTGCCAGCCTAGGACAGGGTGGCACCGGGGAGCTGTTTTTT. This encodes CASLGQGGTGELFF. V and J are TRBV28 and TRBJ2-2; 8 bases are a match to TRBD1. V lost 8 bases to trimming and J lost 4 bases; unmatched junction nucleotides: 6. Germline V gene lookup returns CDR1 MDHEN and CDR2 SYDVKM. The CDR3 loop spans 14 amino acids.